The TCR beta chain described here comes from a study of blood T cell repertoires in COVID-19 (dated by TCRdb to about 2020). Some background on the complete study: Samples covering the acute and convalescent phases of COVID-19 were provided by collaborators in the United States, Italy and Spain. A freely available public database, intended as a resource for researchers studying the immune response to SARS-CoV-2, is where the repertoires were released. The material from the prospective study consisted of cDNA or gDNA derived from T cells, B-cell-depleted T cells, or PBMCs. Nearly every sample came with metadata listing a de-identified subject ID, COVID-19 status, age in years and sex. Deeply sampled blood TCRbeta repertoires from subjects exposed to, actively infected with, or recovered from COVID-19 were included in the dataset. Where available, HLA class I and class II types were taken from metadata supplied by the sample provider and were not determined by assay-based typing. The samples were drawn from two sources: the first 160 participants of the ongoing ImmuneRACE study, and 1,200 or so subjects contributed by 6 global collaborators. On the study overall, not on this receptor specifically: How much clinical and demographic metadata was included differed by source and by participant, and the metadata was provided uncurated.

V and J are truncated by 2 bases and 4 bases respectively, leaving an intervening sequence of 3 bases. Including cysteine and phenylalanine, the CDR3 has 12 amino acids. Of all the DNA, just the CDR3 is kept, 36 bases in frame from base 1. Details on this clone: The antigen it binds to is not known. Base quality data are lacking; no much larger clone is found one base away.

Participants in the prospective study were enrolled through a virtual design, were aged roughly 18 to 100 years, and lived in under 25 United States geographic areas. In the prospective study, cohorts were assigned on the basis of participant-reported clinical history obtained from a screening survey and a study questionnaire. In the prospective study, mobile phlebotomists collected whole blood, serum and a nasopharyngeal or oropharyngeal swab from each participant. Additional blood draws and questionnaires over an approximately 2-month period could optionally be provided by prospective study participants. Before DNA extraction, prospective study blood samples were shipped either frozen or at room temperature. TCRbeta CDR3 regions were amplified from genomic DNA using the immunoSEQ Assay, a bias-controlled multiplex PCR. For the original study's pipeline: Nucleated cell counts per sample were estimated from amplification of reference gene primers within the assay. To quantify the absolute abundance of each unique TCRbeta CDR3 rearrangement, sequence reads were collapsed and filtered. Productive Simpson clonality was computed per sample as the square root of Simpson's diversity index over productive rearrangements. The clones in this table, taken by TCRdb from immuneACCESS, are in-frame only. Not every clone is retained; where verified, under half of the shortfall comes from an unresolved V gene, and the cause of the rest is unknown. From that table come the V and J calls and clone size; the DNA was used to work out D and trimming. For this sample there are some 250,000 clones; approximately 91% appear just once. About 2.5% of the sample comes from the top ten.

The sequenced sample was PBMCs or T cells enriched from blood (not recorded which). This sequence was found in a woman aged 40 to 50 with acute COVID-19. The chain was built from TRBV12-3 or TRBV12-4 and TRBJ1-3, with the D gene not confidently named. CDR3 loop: CASSLSGNTIYF. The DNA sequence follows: TGTGCCAGCAGTTTATCGGGAAACACCATATATTTT.